A selection of T cell receptor beta chains follows, all from one sample in a study of CD8 T cells in Susac syndrome. Using its own MiXCR run on the immunoSEQ multiplex PCR reads, TCRdb lists one record per CDR3 protein. Seen here are 150,000 to 180,000 distinct CDR3 sequences, approximately 95% observed once, and the top ten hold roughly 0.16%. The sequenced sample was CD4+ T cells from PBMCs. These TCRs come from a human donor with Susac syndrome. The CDR3 runs from the conserved cysteine through the conserved F or W. The order of the fields is J gene, D gene, clone size, V gene, CDR3 protein, CDR3 DNA. A D gene is named only where the DNA matches it firmly. Only part of the rows carry a size: once, few, many, or a class if the clone is expanded.

>TRBJ1-5|-|-|TRBV20-1
CSGLGRNQPQHF
TGCAGTGGACTGGGACGAAATCAGCCCCAGCATTTT
>TRBJ1-2|-|once|TRBV20-1
CSAPPAGHYGYTF
TGCAGTGCTCCACCAGCAGGCCACTATGGCTACACCTTC
>TRBJ1-2|-|-|TRBV18
CASSPLDSYGYTF
TGTGCCAGCTCACCATTAGACAGCTATGGCTACACCTTC
>TRBJ2-1|-|-|TRBV11-2
CASSDVGGIPQFF
TGTGCCAGCAGCGACGTCGGGGGTATCCCGCAGTTCTTC
>TRBJ1-5|-|few|TRBV20-1
CSATGGSNQPQHF
TGCAGTGCTACTGGCGGAAGCAATCAGCCCCAGCATTTT
>TRBJ1-2|-|once|TRBV7-9
CASSPREYGYTF
TGTGCCAGCAGCCCTCGCGAGTATGGCTACACCTTC
>TRBJ2-1|TRBD2|-|TRBV7-9
CASSLMTRGGKVYEQFF
TGTGCCAGCAGCTTAATGACTCGCGGGGGGAAGGTATATGAGCAGTTCTTC
>TRBJ2-7|-|-|TRBV25-1
CATSKGLPYEQYF
TGTGCCACCAGTAAGGGACTCCCCTACGAGCAGTACTTC
>TRBJ1-1|TRBD1|-|TRBV20-1
CSARQGAKDTEAFF
TGCAGTGCTAGACAGGGGGCGAAGGACACTGAAGCTTTCTTT
>TRBJ2-3|TRBD1|-|TRBV3-1
CASSQGRTPGGTQYF
TGTGCCAGCAGCCAAGGTAGAACTCCAGGGGGTACGCAGTATTTT
>TRBJ2-2|-|-|TRBV7-3
CASSRDRSGELFF
TGTGCCAGCAGCCGCGACAGGTCGGGGGAGCTGTTTTTT
>TRBJ1-6|TRBD1|-|TRBV14
CASSQDRGDRGDSPLHF
TGTGCCAGCAGCCAAGATCGGGGGGACAGGGGAGACTCACCCCTCCACTTT
>TRBJ2-7|-|-|TRBV6-4
CASSDDSPYEQYF
TGTGCCAGCAGTGACGACAGTCCCTACGAGCAGTACTTC
>TRBJ2-7|TRBD1|-|TRBV20-1
CSAAQGQLNYEQYF
TGCAGTGCTGCCCAGGGACAGCTAAACTACGAGCAGTACTTC
>TRBJ2-1|-|-|TRBV7-2
CASSRNNEQFF
TGTGCCAGCAGCCGGAACAATGAGCAGTTCTTC
>TRBJ2-1|-|-|TRBV9
CASSVLASGEQFF
TGTGCCAGCAGCGTATTAGCATCGGGTGAGCAGTTCTTC
>TRBJ2-1|-|-|TRBV20-1
CSASQTANEQFF
TGCAGTGCTAGCCAAACAGCCAATGAGCAGTTCTTC
>TRBJ2-3|TRBD2|-|TRBV9
CASSWTSAGTDTQYF
TGTGCCAGCAGCTGGACTAGCGCCGGCACAGATACGCAGTATTTT
>TRBJ1-5|-|-|TRBV5-1
CASSLGGVDNPQHF
TGCGCCAGCAGCTTGGGAGGTGTGGACAATCCCCAGCATTTT
>TRBJ2-5|TRBD2|-|TRBV6-5
CASSLAGGVPTQYF
TGTGCCAGCAGTCTAGCGGGGGGCGTCCCCACCCAGTACTTC
>TRBJ1-5|-|-|TRBV25-1
CASSTGIEQPQHF
TGTGCCAGCAGCACAGGTATAGAACAGCCCCAGCATTTT
>TRBJ1-1|-|-|TRBV25-1
CASSEMGKAEAFF
TGTGCCAGCAGTGAAATGGGGAAGGCTGAAGCTTTCTTT
>TRBJ1-5|-|-|TRBV12-5
CASGYLGNQPQHF
TGTGCTAGTGGTTACCTCGGCAATCAGCCCCAGCATTTT
>TRBJ2-7|TRBD2|-|TRBV14
CASSKAGLLEQYF
TGTGCCAGCAGCAAAGCGGGACTTTTGGAGCAGTACTTC
>TRBJ2-4|-|-|TRBV5-4
CASSLRDTKNIQYF
TGTGCCAGCAGCCTCAGGGACACCAAAAACATTCAGTACTTC
>TRBJ1-2|-|-|TRBV4-1
CASSPAFEIGNYGYTF
TGCGCCAGCAGCCCGGCCTTCGAGATCGGTAACTATGGCTACACCTTC
>TRBJ2-1|TRBD1|-|TRBV14
CASSQLGQGNHHEQFF
TGTGCCAGCAGCCAGTTGGGACAGGGAAATCATCATGAGCAGTTCTTC
>TRBJ1-3|TRBD1|-|TRBV9
CASSAYRGGAGNTIYF
TGTGCCAGCAGCGCGTACAGGGGAGGCGCTGGAAACACCATATATTTT
>TRBJ1-5|-|-|TRBV23-1
CASSQNGRGSNQPQHF
TGCGCCAGCAGTCAAAATGGTAGGGGCAGCAATCAGCCCCAGCATTTT
>TRBJ2-5|TRBD2|-|TRBV5-6
CASSLVASGGETQYF
TGTGCCAGCAGCTTGGTGGCTAGCGGGGGAGAGACCCAGTACTTC
>TRBJ2-6|TRBD1|-|TRBV6-5
CASSYSGTGVSPSGANVLTF
TGTGCCAGCAGTTACTCAGGGACAGGCGTTTCTCCCTCTGGGGCCAACGTCCTGACTTTC